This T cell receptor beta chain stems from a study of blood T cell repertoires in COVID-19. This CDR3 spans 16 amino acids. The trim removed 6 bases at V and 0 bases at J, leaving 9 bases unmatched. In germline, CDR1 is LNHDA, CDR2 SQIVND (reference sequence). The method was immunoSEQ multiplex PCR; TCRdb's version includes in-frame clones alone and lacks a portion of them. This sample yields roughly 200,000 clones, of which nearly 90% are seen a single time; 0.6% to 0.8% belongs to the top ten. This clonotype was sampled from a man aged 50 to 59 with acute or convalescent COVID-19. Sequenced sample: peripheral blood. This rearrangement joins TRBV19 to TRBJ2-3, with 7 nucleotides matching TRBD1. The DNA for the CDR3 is TGTGCCAGTAGCCGGACAGGAGCCTTAAGCACAGATACGCAGTATTTT. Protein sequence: CASSRTGALSTDTQYF.